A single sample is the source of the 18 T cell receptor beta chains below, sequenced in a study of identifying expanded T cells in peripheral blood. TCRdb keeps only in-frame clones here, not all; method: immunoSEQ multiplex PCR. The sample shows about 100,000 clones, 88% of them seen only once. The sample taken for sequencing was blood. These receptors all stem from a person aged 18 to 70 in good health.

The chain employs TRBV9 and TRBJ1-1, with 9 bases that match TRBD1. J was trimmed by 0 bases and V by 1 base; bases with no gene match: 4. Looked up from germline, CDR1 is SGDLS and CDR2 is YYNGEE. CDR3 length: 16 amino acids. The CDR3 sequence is CASSVSGTGMNTEAFF. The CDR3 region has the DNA TGTGCCAGCAGCGTATCCGGGACAGGGATGAACACTGAAGCTTTCTTT.

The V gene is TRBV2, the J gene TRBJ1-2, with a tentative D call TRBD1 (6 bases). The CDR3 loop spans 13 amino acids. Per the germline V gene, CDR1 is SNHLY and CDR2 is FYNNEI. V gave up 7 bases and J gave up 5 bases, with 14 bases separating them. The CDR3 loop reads CASKGKTGYGYTF. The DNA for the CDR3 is TGTGCCAGCAAGGGGAAAACAGGGTATGGCTACACCTTC.

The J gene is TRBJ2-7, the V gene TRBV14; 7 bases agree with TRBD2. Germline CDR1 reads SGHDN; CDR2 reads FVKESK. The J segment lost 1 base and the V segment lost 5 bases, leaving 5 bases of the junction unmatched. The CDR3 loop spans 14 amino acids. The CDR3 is CASSDSSGSYEQYF. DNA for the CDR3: TGTGCCAGCAGCGACTCTAGCGGTTCCTACGAGCAGTACTTC. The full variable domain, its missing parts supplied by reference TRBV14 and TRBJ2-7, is EAGVTQFPSHSVIEKGQTVTLRCDPISGHDNLYWYRRVMGKEIKFLLHFVKESKQDESGMPNNRFLAERTGGTYSTLKVQPAELEDSGVYFCASSDSSGSYEQYFGPGTRLTVT.

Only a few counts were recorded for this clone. The CDR3 DNA follows: TGCAGCGTTGGGGGCAAGAACGAGCAGTACTTC. Translating it yields CSVGGKNEQYF. The chain combines TRBV29-1 with TRBJ2-7, with D possibly matching TRBD1 (5 bases). CDR3 length: 11 residues. The V end was cut by 4 bases, the J end by 5 bases, with 9 bases between. Germline V lookup: CDR1 SQVTM, CDR2 ANQGSEA.

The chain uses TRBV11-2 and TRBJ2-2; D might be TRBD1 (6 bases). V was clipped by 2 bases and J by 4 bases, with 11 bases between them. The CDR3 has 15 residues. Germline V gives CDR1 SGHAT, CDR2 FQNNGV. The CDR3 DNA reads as TGTGCCAGCAGCTTACGGGGACACTTCACCGGGGAGCTGTTTTTT. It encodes CASSLRGHFTGELFF.

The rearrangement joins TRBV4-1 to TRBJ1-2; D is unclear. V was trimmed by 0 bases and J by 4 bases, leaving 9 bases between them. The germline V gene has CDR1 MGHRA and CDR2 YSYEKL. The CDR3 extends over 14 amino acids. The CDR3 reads CASSQDRGSYGYTF. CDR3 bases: TGCGCCAGCAGCCAAGATCGGGGTAGCTATGGCTACACCTTC.

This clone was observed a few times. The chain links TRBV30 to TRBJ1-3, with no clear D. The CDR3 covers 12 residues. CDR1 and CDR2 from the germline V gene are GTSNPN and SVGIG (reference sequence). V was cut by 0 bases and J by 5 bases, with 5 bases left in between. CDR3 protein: CAWSVQRNTIYF. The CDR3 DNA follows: TGTGCCTGGAGTGTGCAGAGAAACACCATATATTTT.

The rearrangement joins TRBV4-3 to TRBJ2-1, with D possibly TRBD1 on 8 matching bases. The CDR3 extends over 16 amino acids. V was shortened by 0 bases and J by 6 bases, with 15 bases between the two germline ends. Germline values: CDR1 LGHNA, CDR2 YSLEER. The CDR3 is CASSQEAQGGINEQFF. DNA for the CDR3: TGCGCCAGCAGCCAAGAGGCACAGGGGGGGATCAATGAGCAGTTCTTC.

The CDR3 DNA sequence: TGTGCCAGCAGCCCTCCGGGACAAAACTATGGCTACACCTTC. Amino acid sequence: CASSPPGQNYGYTF. The chain combines TRBV7-3 with TRBJ1-2; TRBD1 is a possible D gene (6 bases). The CDR3 covers 14 residues. CDR1 SGHTA and CDR2 FQGTGA come from the germline V gene. Trimming pared 5 bases from V and 2 bases from J, leaving 12 bases between.

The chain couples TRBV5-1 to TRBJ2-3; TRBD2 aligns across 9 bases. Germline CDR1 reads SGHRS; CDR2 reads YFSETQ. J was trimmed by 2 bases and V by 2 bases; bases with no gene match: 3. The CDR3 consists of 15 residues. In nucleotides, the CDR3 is TGCGCCAGCAGCTTTAGCGGGGGCTTCACAGATACGCAGTATTTT. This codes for CASSFSGGFTDTQYF.

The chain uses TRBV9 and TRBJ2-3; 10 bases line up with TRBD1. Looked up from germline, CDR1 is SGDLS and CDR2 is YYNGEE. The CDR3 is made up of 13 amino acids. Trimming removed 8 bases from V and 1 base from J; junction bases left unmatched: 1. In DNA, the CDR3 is TGTGCCAGTGGGACAGGGGGCACAGATACGCAGTATTTT. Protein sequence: CASGTGGTDTQYF.

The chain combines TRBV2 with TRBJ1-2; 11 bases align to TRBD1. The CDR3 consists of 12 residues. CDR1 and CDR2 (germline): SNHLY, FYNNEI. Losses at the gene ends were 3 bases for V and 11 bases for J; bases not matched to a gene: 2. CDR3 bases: TGTGCCAGCAGTGAGTGGGACAGGGGGTACACCTTC. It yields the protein CASSEWDRGYTF.

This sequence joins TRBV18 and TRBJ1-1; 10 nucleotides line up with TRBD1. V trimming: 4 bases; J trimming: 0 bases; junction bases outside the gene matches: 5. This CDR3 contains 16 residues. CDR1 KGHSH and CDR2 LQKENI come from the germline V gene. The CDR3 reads CASSLGDRGLNTEAFF. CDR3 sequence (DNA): TGTGCCAGCTCACTAGGGGACAGGGGTCTGAACACTGAAGCTTTCTTT.

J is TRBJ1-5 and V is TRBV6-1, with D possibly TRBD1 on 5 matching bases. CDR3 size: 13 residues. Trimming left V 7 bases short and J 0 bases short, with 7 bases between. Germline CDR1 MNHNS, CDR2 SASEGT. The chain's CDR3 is CASTRVSNQPQHF. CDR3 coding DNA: TGTGCCAGCACCAGGGTTAGCAATCAGCCCCAGCATTTT.

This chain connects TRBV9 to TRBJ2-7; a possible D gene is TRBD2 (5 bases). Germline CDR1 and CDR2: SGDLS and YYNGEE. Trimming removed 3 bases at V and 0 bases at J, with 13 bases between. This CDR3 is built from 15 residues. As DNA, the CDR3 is TGTGCCAGCAGCGCAAGAAGCGGTTACTCCTACGAGCAGTACTTC. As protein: CASSARSGYSYEQYF. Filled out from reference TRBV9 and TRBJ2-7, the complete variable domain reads DSGVTQTPKHLITATGQRVTLRCSPRSGDLSVYWYQQSLDQGLQFLIQYYNGEERAKGNILERFSAQQFPDLHSELNLSSLELGDSALYFCASSARSGYSYEQYFGPGTRLTVT.

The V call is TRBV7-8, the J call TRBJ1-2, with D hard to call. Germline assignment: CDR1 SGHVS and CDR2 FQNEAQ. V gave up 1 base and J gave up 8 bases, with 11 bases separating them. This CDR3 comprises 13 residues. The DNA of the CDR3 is TGTGCCAGCAGCTTAGAAGGGAGCCGGGGCTACACCTTC. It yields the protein CASSLEGSRGYTF. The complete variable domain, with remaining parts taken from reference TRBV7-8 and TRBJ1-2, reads GAGVSQSPRYKVAKRGQDVALRCDPISGHVSLFWYQQALGQGPEFLTYFQNEAQLDKSGLPSDRFFAERPEGSVSTLKIQRTQQEDSAVYLCASSLEGSRGYTFGSGTRLTVV.

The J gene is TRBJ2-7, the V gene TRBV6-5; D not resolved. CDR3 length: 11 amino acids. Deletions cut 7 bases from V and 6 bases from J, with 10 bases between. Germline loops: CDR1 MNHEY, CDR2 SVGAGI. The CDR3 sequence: CASNRASEQYF. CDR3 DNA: TGTGCCAGCAATCGGGCCAGCGAGCAGTACTTC.

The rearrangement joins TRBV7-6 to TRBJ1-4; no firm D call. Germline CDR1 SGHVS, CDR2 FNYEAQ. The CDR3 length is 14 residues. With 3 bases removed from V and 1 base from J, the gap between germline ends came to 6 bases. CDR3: CASSLRRTNEKLFF. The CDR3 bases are TGTGCCAGCAGCTTGAGGAGAACTAATGAAAAACTGTTTTTT.